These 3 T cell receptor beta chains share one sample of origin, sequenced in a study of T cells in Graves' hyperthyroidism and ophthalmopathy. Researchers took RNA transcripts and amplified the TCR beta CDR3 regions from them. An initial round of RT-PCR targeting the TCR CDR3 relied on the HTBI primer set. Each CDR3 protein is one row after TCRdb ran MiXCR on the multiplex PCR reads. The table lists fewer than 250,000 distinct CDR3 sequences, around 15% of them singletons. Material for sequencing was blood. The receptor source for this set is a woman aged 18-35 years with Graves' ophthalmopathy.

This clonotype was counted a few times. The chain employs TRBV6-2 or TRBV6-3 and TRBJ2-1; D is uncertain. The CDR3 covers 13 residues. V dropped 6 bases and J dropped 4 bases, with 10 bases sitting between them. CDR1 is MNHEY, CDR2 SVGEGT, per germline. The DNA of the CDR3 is TGTGCCAGCAGCGCCTCAGCGTACAATGAGCAGTTCTTC. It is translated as CASSASAYNEQFF.

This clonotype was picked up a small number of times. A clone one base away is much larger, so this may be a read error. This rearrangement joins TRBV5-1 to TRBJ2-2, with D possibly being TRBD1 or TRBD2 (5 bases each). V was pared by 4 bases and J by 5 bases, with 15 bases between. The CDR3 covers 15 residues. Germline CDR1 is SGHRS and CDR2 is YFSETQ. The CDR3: CASSVRGARTGELFF. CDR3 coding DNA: TGCGCCAGCAGCGTCCGGGGCGCTAGAACCGGGGAGCTGTTTTTT.

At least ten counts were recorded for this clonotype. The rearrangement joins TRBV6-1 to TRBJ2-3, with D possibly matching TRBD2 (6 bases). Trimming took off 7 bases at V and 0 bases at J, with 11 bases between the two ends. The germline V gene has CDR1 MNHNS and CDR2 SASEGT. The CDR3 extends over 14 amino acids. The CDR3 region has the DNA TGTGCCAGCATAACGGGGGTTAGCACAGATACGCAGTATTTT. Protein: CASITGVSTDTQYF.